This T cell receptor (beta chain) was identified in a study of blood T cells in healthy people across ages. The study, taken as a whole, reports: Roughly linear declines in TCR beta diversity per million T cells occurred with age.

It was with a sample-barcoded 5' primer and a J-beta primer mix that a second PCR of roughly 6 to 12 cycles was run. TCRdb ran MiXCR on the 5' RACE reads and lists one entry per CDR3 protein. The table has about 1.8 million distinct CDR3 sequences, roughly 50% seen once. The draw of peripheral blood yielded about 9.4 milliliters from each donor. PBMCs were isolated at a quantity of at least 6 million per sample. For this clonotype: Antigen unknown.

The CDR3 has 11 amino acids. Trimming removed 7 bases at V and 7 bases at J, with 8 bases between. Germline-derived CDR1 and CDR2 are MNHEY and SVGEGT. The sample taken for sequencing was blood. This sequence originates from a woman aged 40 to 50 in good health. The V and J genes are TRBV6-2 or TRBV6-3 and TRBJ2-1; D possibly corresponds to TRBD2 (5 bases). The CDR3 coding sequence is TGTGCCAGCAACGGGGAGAATGAGCAGTTCTTC. Its protein is CASNGENEQFF.